This T cell receptor beta chain was sequenced during a study of shared clonotypes between healthy human individuals. General study results and limits: Estimated clonotype richness was generally higher in naive than memory subsets.

In the case of this clone: What it binds is not known.

It was across several immunoSEQ plates that each subset's genomic DNA was evenly split. Original processing methods: Junction-only immunoSEQ sequences carried no quality scores, so filtering differed. Libraries were prepared by immunoSEQ multiplex PCR; TCRdb keeps only in-frame clonotypes and omits some of them. The V and J calls and the clone size are those of that table, but D and trimming were determined from the DNA. The sample holds about 1,900,000 clones, less than 95% seen once. Cells designated naive CD8 were CD45RO-negative and were positively selected for CCR7, with terminally differentiated effector memory CD45RA+ cells excluded. Free of recent acute infections or vaccinations, the donors were healthy HIV-negative adults. Germline CDR1 reads GTSNPN; CDR2 reads SVGIG (reference sequence). The CDR3 is 13 residues long. V lost 7 bases, J lost 2 bases, and 13 bases lay in between.

The specimen was naive CD8+ T cells sorted from blood. The chain employs TRBV30 and TRBJ2-3, with unresolved D. This TCR derives from a man aged 18 to 30 in good health. The CDR3 region is CASEGSVTDTQYF. For the CDR3, the DNA is TGTGCCTCGGAAGGGTCAGTCACAGATACGCAGTATTTT.